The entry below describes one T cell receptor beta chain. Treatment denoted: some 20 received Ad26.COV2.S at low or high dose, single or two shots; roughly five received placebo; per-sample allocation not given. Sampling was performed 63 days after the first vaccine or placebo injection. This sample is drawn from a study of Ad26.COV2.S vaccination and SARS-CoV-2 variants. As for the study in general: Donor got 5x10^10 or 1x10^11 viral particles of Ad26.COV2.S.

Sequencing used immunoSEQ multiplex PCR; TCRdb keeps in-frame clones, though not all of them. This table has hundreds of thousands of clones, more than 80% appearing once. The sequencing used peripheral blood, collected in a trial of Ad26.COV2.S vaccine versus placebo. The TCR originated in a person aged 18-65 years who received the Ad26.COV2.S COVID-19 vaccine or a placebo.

The CDR3, as DNA: TGTGCCAGCTCACCAATTCCGACAGGAGTTAACTCTGGGGCCAACGTCCTGACTTTC. Translation: CASSPIPTGVNSGANVLTF. V gene TRBV18 combines with J gene TRBJ2-6; D perhaps matches TRBD1 (6 bases). The CDR3 extends over 19 amino acids. Germline V CDR1 and CDR2: KGHSH, LQKENI. V dropped 2 bases and J dropped 0 bases, with 17 bases sitting between them.